Sequencing of this TCR beta chain was carried out in a study of blood T cell repertoires in COVID-19. Study-level information: PBMCs, B-cell-depleted T cells, or T cells were the source of the cDNA or gDNA that made up the material.

In the authors' methods: Estimation of nucleated cell counts relied on the amplification of reference gene primers. Sequencing used immunoSEQ multiplex PCR; TCRdb keeps in-frame clones, though not all of them. The V and J calls and clone size were taken over from that table, and D and trimming were inferred from the DNA. The sample lists some 45,000 clones, about 86% occurring once. Germline V gives CDR1 LNHDA, CDR2 SQIVND (reference sequence). V lost 10 bases and J lost 4, with 14 bases in between. CDR3 size: 13 residues. The rearrangement joins TRBV19 to TRBJ1-3; possible D gene TRBD1, 5 bases. The TCR was taken from a man between 65 and 79 years old with acute or convalescent COVID-19. The sequenced sample was peripheral blood. DNA for the CDR3: TGTGCCACCGAAGGGACTTCGGGAAACACCATATATTTT. Protein sequence: CATEGTSGNTIYF.